Listed below are T cell receptor beta chains from one sample, sequenced in a study of CD8 T cells in Susac syndrome. One entry per CDR3 protein results from TCRdb running MiXCR on the immunoSEQ multiplex PCR reads. The table records roughly 250,000 distinct CDR3 sequences, about 96% of them present only once. Sequenced input: CD4+ T cells from PBMCs. These receptors were collected from a human donor with Susac syndrome. Both conserved end residues are part of each CDR3. D genes are given only for firm matches. The size of a clone is reported for some rows only, either as once, few or many, or as a class for expanded clones.

TRBJ2-1 | - | TRBD2 | TRBV7-9 | TGTGCCAGCAGCTGGACTAGTTTGAATGAGCAGTTCTTC | CASSWTSLNEQFF
TRBJ2-3 | once | - | TRBV10-3 | TGTGCCATCAGTGATTCCCCAGATACGCAGTATTTT | CAISDSPDTQYF
TRBJ2-2 | - | TRBD2 | TRBV30 | TGTGCCTGGAGTTCCCTAGCACGGGAGGCAAACACCGGGGAGCTGTTTTTT | CAWSSLAREANTGELFF
TRBJ1-1 | - | TRBD1 | TRBV28 | TGTGCCAGCTGGGGACAGGTGAACACTGAAGCTTTCTTT | CASWGQVNTEAFF
TRBJ2-1 | - | TRBD2 | TRBV4-2 | TGTGCCAGCAGCCAAGATGGACTAGCGGGAGTCATTGAGCAGTTCTTC | CASSQDGLAGVIEQFF
TRBJ1-5 | - | - | TRBV2 | TGTGCCAGCAGGGGGGAGGGGTCCCAGCCCCAGCATTTT | CASRGEGSQPQHF
TRBJ1-2 | - | - | TRBV12-3/TRBV12-4 | TGTGCCAGCAGTTTTGATTCAGGCTCTGGCTACACCTTC | CASSFDSGSGYTF
TRBJ2-3 | - | - | TRBV2 | TGTGCCAGCAGACGAGATAGCGGACCTAGCACAGATACGCAGTATTTT | CASRRDSGPSTDTQYF
TRBJ2-7 | - | - | TRBV29-1 | TGCAGCGTGCATGGGGCCCACTCCTACGAGCAGTACTTC | CSVHGAHSYEQYF
TRBJ2-3 | - | - | TRBV5-1 | TGCGCCAGCAGCTTCCAGCGAGGGGATACGCAGTATTTT | CASSFQRGDTQYF
TRBJ2-1 | - | - | TRBV5-1 | TGCGCCAGCAGCTCTCAAAATGAGCAGTTCTTC | CASSSQNEQFF
TRBJ2-7 | - | - | TRBV30 | TGTGCCTGGTCGGTCCGCAGAATCTCCTACGAGCAGTACTTC | CAWSVRRISYEQYF
TRBJ2-7 | - | - | TRBV6-5 | TGTGCCAGCAGACGGGGACCGATGTACGAGCAGTACTTC | CASRRGPMYEQYF
TRBJ1-1 | - | - | TRBV29-1 | TGCAGCGTTGTGGGATCTGAGAACACTGAAGCTTTCTTT | CSVVGSENTEAFF
TRBJ1-1 | - | - | TRBV20-1 | TGCAGTGCTAGAGAGAGCTCTGAAGCTTTCTTT | CSARESSEAFF
TRBJ2-1 | - | - | TRBV9 | TGTGCCAGCAGCGCCCGGACAGTAAACAATGAGCAGTTCTTC | CASSARTVNNEQFF